The entry below gives a single T cell receptor beta chain sequence along with its context. Terminally differentiated effector memory CD45RA+ cells were left out of the naive CD8 fraction, which was CD45RO-negative and positively selected for CCR7. TCRdb keeps only in-frame clones here, not all; method: immunoSEQ multiplex PCR. The data show some 2 million clones, with approximately 95% seen just once and 1% to 1.5% held by the top ten. The record originates from a study of shared clonotypes between healthy human individuals. Study-wide background: Each donor's CD4 naive and CD4 memory cells filled three plates apiece, CD8 naive two, and CD8 memory one.

CDR1 and CDR2 (germline): SGHTA, FQGNSA. Trimming cost V 0 bases and J 2 bases, with 10 bases left between them. This CDR3 is 16 amino acids long. The gene calls are TRBV7-2 and TRBJ1-4; no reliable D call. The source of this sequence is a man aged 18-30 years in good health. Sequencing used naive CD8+ T cells sorted from blood. The CDR3 nucleotides read TGTGCCAGCAGCTTAGCTACGGAGGGCACTAATGAAAAACTGTTTTTT. Protein product: CASSLATEGTNEKLFF.